The clone carrying this TCR beta chain showed up many times. The antigen remains undetermined. This sample was taken from a study of CD8+CD57+ T cells in acquired aplastic anemia. Study findings and constraints: CD8+ Simpson's diversity showed no significant patient-control difference.

V shed 3 bases and J 3 bases; nucleotides not matched to a gene: 4. Germline V lookup: CDR1 LNHNV, CDR2 YYDKDF (reference sequence). The CDR3 consists of 14 residues. CD8+CD57+ cell expansion had been shown by flow cytometry in patients chosen for sequencing. CDR3 and TCR beta VDJ profiling relied on a genomic DNA template. TCRdb recomputed calls from the reads with MiXCR, one row per CDR3 protein. The sample holds just over 200,000 distinct CDR3 sequences; 65% are singletons and the top ten take roughly 53%. Specimen: sorted CD4+, CD8+, or CD8+CD57+ T cells (not recorded which) from PBMCs. The rearrangement links TRBV15 to TRBJ1-2; 7 nucleotides align to TRBD1. The TCR comes from a human donor with aplastic anemia. DNA of the CDR3: TGTGCCACCAGCAGTACAGGGGTGGACTATGGCTACACCTTC. The encoded protein is CATSSTGVDYGYTF. The full variable domain, with the rest looked up from reference TRBV15 and TRBJ1-2, is DAMVIQNPRYQVTQFGKPVTLSCSQTLNHNVMYWYQQKSSQAPKLLFHYYDKDFNNEADTPDNFQSRRPNTSFCFLDIRSPGLGDTAMYLCATSSTGVDYGYTFGSGTRLTVV.